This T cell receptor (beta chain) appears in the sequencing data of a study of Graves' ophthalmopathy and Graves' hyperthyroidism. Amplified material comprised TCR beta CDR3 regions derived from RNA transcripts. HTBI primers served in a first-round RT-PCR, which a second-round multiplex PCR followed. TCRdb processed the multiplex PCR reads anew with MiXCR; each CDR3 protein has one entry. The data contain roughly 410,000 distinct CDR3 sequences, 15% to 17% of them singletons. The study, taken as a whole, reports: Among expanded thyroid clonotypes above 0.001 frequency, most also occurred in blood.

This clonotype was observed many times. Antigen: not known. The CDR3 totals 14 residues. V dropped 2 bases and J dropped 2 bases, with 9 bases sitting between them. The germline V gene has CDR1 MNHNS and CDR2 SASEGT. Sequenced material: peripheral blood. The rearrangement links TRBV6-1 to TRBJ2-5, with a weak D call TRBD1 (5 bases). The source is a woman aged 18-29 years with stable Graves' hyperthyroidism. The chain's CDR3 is CASSESKGQETQYF. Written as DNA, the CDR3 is TGTGCCAGCAGTGAAAGCAAGGGGCAAGAGACCCAGTACTTC.